The entry below describes one TCR beta chain. The data originate from a study of blood T cell repertoires in COVID-19. Overall study: Donors in the United States, Italy and Spain gave samples during acute or convalescent COVID-19. PBMCs, B-cell-depleted T cells, or T cells were the source of the cDNA or gDNA that made up the material.

In the authors' workflow: Amplification of reference gene primers was used by the study to estimate nucleated cell counts. Sequencing used immunoSEQ multiplex PCR; TCRdb keeps in-frame clones, though not all of them. The V and J calls and clone size are taken from that table; D and trimming were inferred from the DNA. The sample consists of about 40,000 clones, 82% of them appearing once. This CDR3 region has 13 residues. The V gene's germline CDR1 is KGHSH and CDR2 LQKENI. V was shortened by 6 bases and J by 1 base, with 10 bases between the two germline ends. The chain links TRBV18 to TRBJ2-7; possibly TRBD1 for D (6 bases). The source of this sequence is a woman between 65 and 79 years old with acute or convalescent COVID-19. Sequencing was performed on peripheral blood. The CDR3 here is CASSSTGSYEQYF. CDR3 nucleotide sequence: TGTGCCAGCTCCTCGACAGGTTCCTACGAGCAGTACTTC.